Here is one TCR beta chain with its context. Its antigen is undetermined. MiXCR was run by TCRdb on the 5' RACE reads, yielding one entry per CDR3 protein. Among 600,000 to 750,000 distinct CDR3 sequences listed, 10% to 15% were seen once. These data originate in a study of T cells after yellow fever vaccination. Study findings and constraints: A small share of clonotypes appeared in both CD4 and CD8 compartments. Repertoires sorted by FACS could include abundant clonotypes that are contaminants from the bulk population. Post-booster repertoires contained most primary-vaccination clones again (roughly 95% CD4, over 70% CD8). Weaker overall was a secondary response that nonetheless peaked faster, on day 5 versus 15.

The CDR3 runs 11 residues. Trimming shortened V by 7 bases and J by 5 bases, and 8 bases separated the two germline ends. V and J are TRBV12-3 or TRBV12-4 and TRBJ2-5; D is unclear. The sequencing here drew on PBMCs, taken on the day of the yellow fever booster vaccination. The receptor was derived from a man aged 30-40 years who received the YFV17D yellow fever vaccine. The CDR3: CASKLTETQYF. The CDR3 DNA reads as TGTGCCAGCAAGCTAACGGAGACCCAGTACTTC.